The 31 T cell receptor beta chains below come from one sample, sequenced in a study of molecular identifiers for immune sequencing clone quantification. In TCRdb, the PCR reads were re-called with MiXCR into one record per CDR3 protein. This table has 460,000 or so distinct CDR3 sequences, around 23% appearing once. Input material: naive CD8+ T cells from blood, with Jurkat cell RNA spiked in. Indicated subset: FACS-sorted CD8+CD4-CCR7+CD45RA+ naive T cells. All receptors derive from a human donor in good health. Some libraries in this study had Jurkat cell RNA spiked in.

With respect to this clonotype: At one of its ends the junction is not consistent with the germline gene, which may arise from a read error. V is TRBV5-1 and J is TRBJ2-5, with 7 bases matching TRBD2. CDR1 and CDR2 from the germline V gene are SGHRS and YFSETQ. This CDR3 region has 13 residues. DNA for the CDR3: TGCGCCAGCGGCTTCGCGGGGGAAGAGACCCAGTACTTC. It codes for CASGFAGEETQYF.

This chain connects TRBV19 to TRBJ1-4; a possible D gene is TRBD1 (5 bases). The CDR3 covers 17 residues. Per the germline V gene, CDR1 is LNHDA and CDR2 is SQIVND (reference sequence). V lost 1 base, J lost 0 bases, and 12 bases lay in between. The CDR3 coding sequence is TGTGCCAGTAGTATAGGCCCGGGGACTACAACTAATGAAAAACTGTTTTTT. Translated, it gives CASSIGPGTTTNEKLFF.

This clonotype was found many times. The chain combines TRBV29-1 with TRBJ2-3; D may correspond to TRBD1 or TRBD2 (5 bases each). The germline V gene has CDR1 SQVTM and CDR2 ANQGSEA. Between the trimmed V and J ends, which lost 3 bases and 3 bases, there was a span of 13 bases. The CDR3 loop spans 14 amino acids. The DNA of the CDR3 is TGCAGCGTTGAGGGGGAAAAAGGAACAGATACGCAGTATTTT. This gives the protein CSVEGEKGTDTQYF.

This clonotype was recorded a few times. This sequence joins TRBV6-2 or TRBV6-3 and TRBJ1-5, with TRBD1 identical over 9 bases. CDR1 is MNHEY and CDR2 is SVGEGT in the germline V gene. The CDR3 spans 18 residues. Trimming removed 6 bases from V and 0 bases from J; junction bases left unmatched: 12. Written as DNA, the CDR3 is TGTGCCAGCAGCTACCCGGGACAGGGTTATGATAGCAATCAGCCCCAGCATTTT. Encoded protein: CASSYPGQGYDSNQPQHF.

This clonotype was seen a handful of times. The chain is built from TRBV11-2 and TRBJ2-5, with D possibly called TRBD1 or TRBD2 (6 bases each). Germline V lookup: CDR1 SGHAT, CDR2 FQNNGV. CDR3 length equals 16 residues. V gave up 4 bases and J gave up 2 bases, with 17 bases separating them. The CDR3 protein is CASSSRDGGLQETQYF. Written as DNA, the CDR3 is TGTGCCAGCAGCTCTCGAGACGGGGGCCTTCAAGAGACCCAGTACTTC.

In regard to this clonotype: Given a much more abundant clone one base away, this may be a read error. J is TRBJ2-7 and V is TRBV29-1; TRBD2 aligns across 16 bases. Germline assignment: CDR1 SQVTM and CDR2 ANQGSEA. There are 16 residues in the CDR3. This CDR3 is CSVEVGTSGRAYERYF. The DNA for the CDR3 is TGCAGCGTTGAAGTAGGGACTAGCGGGAGGGCCTACGAGCGGTACTTC.

In its sample, this clonotype was seen a few times. The V call is TRBV2, the J call TRBJ1-2; 10 positions agree with TRBD1. CDR3 length: 15 amino acids. V was pared by 3 bases and J by 2 bases, with 3 bases of the junction left unmatched. Germline lookup yields CDR1 SNHLY and CDR2 FYNNEI. The CDR3 protein is CASSETTGGNYGYTF. CDR3 bases: TGTGCCAGCAGTGAGACGACAGGGGGCAACTATGGCTACACCTTC. Combining the CDR3 with reference TRBV2 and TRBJ1-2 gives the whole variable domain EPEVTQTPSHQVTQMGQEVILRCVPISNHLYFYWYRQILGQKVEFLVSFYNNEISEKSEIFDDQFSVERPDGSNFTLKIRSTKLEDSAMYFCASSETTGGNYGYTFGSGTRLTVV.

At least ten counts were recorded for this clonotype. The V and J genes are TRBV4-3 and TRBJ2-3, with D hard to call. Germline V gene data show CDR1 as LGHNA and CDR2 as YSLEER. This CDR3 spans 13 amino acids. Trimming removed 0 bases at V and 4 bases at J, with 5 bases between. The CDR3 loop reads CASSQDPADTQYF. The CDR3 region has the DNA TGCGCCAGCAGCCAAGATCCCGCAGATACGCAGTATTTT.

This clonotype was counted a single time. Germline and junction disagree at one end, which may indicate a read error. This chain uses TRBV6-6 with TRBJ1-5; TRBD1 agrees at 8 bases. The CDR3 runs 15 residues. Per germline, CDR1 MNHNY and CDR2 SVGAGI (reference sequence). This CDR3 reads CASGSGQGRNRPQHF. The CDR3 DNA follows: TGTGCCAGCGGTTCAGGACAGGGAAGGAATCGGCCCCAGCATTTT.

This clonotype turned up a few times. The rearrangement links TRBV20-1 to TRBJ2-7; 9 nucleotides agree with TRBD1. Germline V gene sequence: CDR1 DFQATT, CDR2 SNEGSKA (reference sequence). With V trimmed by 5 bases and J by 1 base, 3 bases remained unmatched. The CDR3 contains 13 residues. CDR3 region: CSAGTGISYEQYF. The CDR3 bases are TGCAGTGCTGGGACAGGGATTTCCTACGAGCAGTACTTC.

About this clonotype itself: One end of the junction fails to match germline, which may point to a read error. The gene calls are TRBV10-2 and TRBJ2-3; no definite D call. CDR1 and CDR2 from the germline V gene are WSHSY and SAAADI. This CDR3 comprises 14 residues. CDR3 amino acids: CARSEMGSTDTQYF. The CDR3 coding sequence is TGCGCCAGAAGTGAGATGGGCAGCACAGATACGCAGTATTTT.

A word on this clonotype: Given a much more abundant clone one base away, this may be a read error. This chain uses TRBV27 with TRBJ1-4, with 7 nucleotides matching TRBD1. CDR3 length equals 13 residues. V shed 5 bases, J shed 12 bases, and the junction held 9 bases outside the gene matches. CDR1 is MNHEY and CDR2 is SMNVEV in the germline V gene (reference sequence). CDR3 protein: CASSPTGVEELFF. The CDR3 DNA reads as TGTGCCAGCAGTCCCACAGGGGTGGAGGAACTGTTTTTT.

V is TRBV7-6 and J is TRBJ2-7; TRBD2 might be the D (5 bases). V gave up 4 bases and J gave up 7 bases, with 20 bases separating them. The germline gives CDR1 SGHVS, CDR2 FNYEAQ. There are 15 residues in the CDR3. This CDR3 is CASSSRDSRYNEQYF. CDR3 DNA sequence: TGTGCCAGCAGCTCCCGGGATTCCCGTTACAATGAGCAGTACTTC.

The chain employs TRBV24-1 and TRBJ1-1; D possibly corresponds to TRBD1 (5 bases). This CDR3 comprises 13 residues. The ends were cut back, 9 bases at V and 5 bases at J, with 15 bases in the middle. Germline CDR1 is KGHDR and CDR2 is SFDVKD. CDR3 bases: TGTGCCACCCATTGGGGCGGGTGGACTGAAGCTTTCTTT. It translates to CATHWGGWTEAFF.

The sample holds a few counts of this clonotype. The rearrangement uses TRBV7-9 and TRBJ2-7; the match to TRBD1 covers 7 bases. CDR3 length: 16 residues. Per germline, CDR1 SEHNR and CDR2 FQNEAQ (reference sequence). V dropped 5 bases and J dropped 2; count of bases not matched to a gene: 12. CDR3 sequence reads: CASSPTSGQTTYEQYF. CDR3 in DNA: TGTGCCAGCAGCCCCACGTCGGGACAGACTACCTACGAGCAGTACTTC.

As to this clonotype: A clone one base away is much larger, so this may be a read error. CDR3 in DNA: TGCAGCGTTGAGGATAGGGACGGAAGTCACGAGCAGTACTTC. It specifies CSVEDRDGSHEQYF. The rearrangement joins TRBV29-1 to TRBJ2-7; either TRBD1 or TRBD2 may supply D (5 bases each). From germline, CDR1 is SQVTM and CDR2 ANQGSEA. The CDR3 sequence is 14 residues long. The germline V and J ends were trimmed by 3 bases and 5 bases, with 17 bases remaining between them.

This clonotype was seen more than once but under ten times. The chain carries TRBV10-2 and TRBJ1-4; 8 bases align to TRBD1. This CDR3 contains 17 residues. V dropped 4 bases and J dropped 3; count of bases not matched to a gene: 10. The V gene's germline CDR1 is WSHSY and CDR2 SAAADI. The CDR3 sequence: CASSGSPRTGPNEKLFF. In DNA form, the CDR3 reads TGCGCCAGCAGTGGGAGTCCACGGACAGGGCCTAATGAAAAACTGTTTTTT.

This clonotype was observed a few times. The rearrangement links TRBV11-2 to TRBJ1-1; D may be TRBD1 (5 bases). V was cut by 3 bases and J by 6 bases, with 11 bases left in between. The CDR3 runs to 13 residues. Germline V CDR1 and CDR2: SGHAT, FQNNGV. CDR3 bases: TGTGCCAGCAGCTTTACAGGAAGCGCTGAAGCTTTCTTT. Its protein product is CASSFTGSAEAFF.

This clonotype was counted a few times. J is TRBJ2-7 and V is TRBV12-5, with D perhaps assigned TRBD1 or TRBD2 (5 bases each). The V gene's germline CDR1 is LGHNT and CDR2 FRNRAP. CDR3 length equals 16 residues. Trimming removed 5 bases from V and 6 bases from J, with 23 bases in between. The CDR3 sequence: CASGPLGAPILREQYF. In DNA, the CDR3 is TGTGCTAGTGGTCCGCTCGGGGCACCCATCCTTCGCGAGCAGTACTTC.

The chain recombines TRBV20-1 with TRBJ2-6; D is possibly TRBD1 (5 bases). Germline V gene lookup returns CDR1 DFQATT and CDR2 SNEGSKA (reference sequence). CDR3 size: 18 residues. Trimming pared 0 bases from V and 0 bases from J, leaving 15 bases between. CDR3 DNA: TGCAGTGCTAGAGATTACGACAGCCTTCCCTCTGGGGCCAACGTCCTGACTTTC. This translates into CSARDYDSLPSGANVLTF.

Here the CDR3 reads CATSRTGRLSYNSPLHF. In DNA form, the CDR3 reads TGTGCCACCAGCAGGACAGGGAGGTTATCCTATAATTCACCCCTCCACTTT. The V gene is TRBV15, the J gene TRBJ1-6; 7 bases align to TRBD1. Germline assignment: CDR1 LNHNV and CDR2 YYDKDF (reference sequence). The V segment lost 3 bases and the J segment 1 base; nucleotides outside the gene matches: 6. This CDR3 comprises 17 residues.

The table lists this clonotype with many counts. The chain links TRBV7-9 to TRBJ1-5; maybe TRBD1 (6 bases). Between the trimmed V and J ends, which lost 6 bases and 0 bases, there was a span of 12 bases. This CDR3 region has 15 residues. The germline V gene encodes CDR1 SEHNR and CDR2 FQNEAQ (reference sequence). The CDR3 loop is CASSSGQNSNQPQHF. The CDR3 region has the DNA TGTGCCAGCAGTTCTGGACAGAATAGCAATCAGCCCCAGCATTTT.

Note on this clonotype: An end of the junction does not agree with germline; a read error may underlie this. This chain uses TRBV5-3 with TRBJ2-7, with D uncertain. TRBV5-3 is given ORF status, its function remaining uncertain. There are 13 residues in the CDR3. The CDR3 DNA reads TGTGCCAGCAGCTTGGTAGGGTTTGACGAGCAGTACTTC. It specifies CASSLVGFDEQYF.

This clonotype has only a few counts. The chain carries TRBV11-2 and TRBJ2-7; 8 bases fit TRBD1. CDR3 size: 15 residues. Per germline, CDR1 SGHAT and CDR2 FQNNGV. The V gene end was trimmed by 4 bases and the J gene end by 0 bases; junction bases not matched to a gene: 5. CDR3 sequence (DNA): TGTGCCAGCAGCTCTGGACAGGGAACCTCCTACGAGCAGTACTTC. Its translation is CASSSGQGTSYEQYF.

This clonotype was recorded many times. The V and J genes are TRBV7-9 and TRBJ2-3; TRBD2 matches 9 bases. Trimming took 3 bases from V and 2 from J; bases not matched to a gene: 12. Germline V gives CDR1 SEHNR, CDR2 FQNEAQ (reference sequence). The CDR3 extends over 18 amino acids. Here the CDR3 DNA reads TGTGCCAGCAGCTTCGGACTAGCGCTAAGCCACACCACAGATACGCAGTATTTT. Its protein is CASSFGLALSHTTDTQYF.

V gene TRBV5-1 combines with J gene TRBJ2-7; 12 nucleotides align to TRBD1. Trimming cost V 4 bases and J 5 bases; bases outside gene matches: 10. The CDR3 sequence is 16 residues long. The germline V gene has CDR1 SGHRS and CDR2 YFSETQ. CDR3 sequence reads: CASSPSPGQGANEQYF. The CDR3, as DNA: TGCGCCAGCAGCCCGAGTCCGGGACAGGGGGCCAACGAGCAGTACTTC. Full variable domain (rest looked up from reference TRBV5-1 and TRBJ2-7): KAGVTQTPRYLIKTRGQQVTLSCSPISGHRSVSWYQQTPGQGLQFLFEYFSETQRNKGNFPGRFSGRQFSNSRSEMNVSTLELGDSALYLCASSPSPGQGANEQYFGPGTRLTVT.

In its sample, this clonotype was seen a few times. This chain connects TRBV7-9 to TRBJ1-2, with D unclear. CDR3 length: 13 residues. V lost 2 bases, J lost 2 bases, and 6 bases lay in between. The V gene's germline CDR1 is SEHNR and CDR2 FQNEAQ (reference sequence). CDR3 loop: CASSLSENYGYTF. CDR3 bases: TGTGCCAGCAGCTTATCCGAGAACTATGGCTACACCTTC.

The V gene is TRBV29-1, the J gene TRBJ1-2; D is uncertain. The V end lost 0 bases, the J end lost 8 bases, and 10 bases lay between the germline ends. The CDR3 consists of 12 residues. The germline V gene has CDR1 SQVTM and CDR2 ANQGSEA. CDR3 protein: CSVEEPMGGYTF. In nucleotides, the CDR3 is TGCAGCGTTGAAGAGCCCATGGGGGGCTACACCTTC.

V is TRBV20-1 and J is TRBJ2-7; tentatively, D is TRBD2 (5 bases). The CDR3 runs to 14 residues. CDR1 DFQATT and CDR2 SNEGSKA come from the germline V gene (reference sequence). V lost 6 bases to trimming and J lost 3 bases, with 18 bases between them. For the CDR3, the DNA is TGCAGTGCCCCGGACTGGGGAATTAACTACGAGCAGTACTTC. This translates into CSAPDWGINYEQYF.

This clonotype was picked up many times. Relative to the germline gene, one junction end is altered; a read error may explain this. The chain carries TRBV12-5 and TRBJ2-7; D gene ambiguous. The CDR3 contains 12 residues. The V gene's germline CDR1 is LGHNT and CDR2 FRNRAP. In DNA, the CDR3 is TGTGCTAGCGGTTCGTCGGTCTACGAGCAGTACTTC. Its protein product is CASGSSVYEQYF.

The table lists this clonotype with many counts. This chain joins TRBV7-2 and TRBJ2-3; 9 bases are shared with TRBD2. The junction had 4 bases not matched to a gene; V was cut back by 5 bases and J by 4 bases. This CDR3 has 14 amino acids. Germline V gene data show CDR1 as SGHTA and CDR2 as FQGNSA. This CDR3 reads CASSLLAGSDTQYF. The CDR3 DNA reads TGTGCCAGCAGCCTTCTAGCGGGATCAGATACGCAGTATTTT.